Detailed here is one T cell receptor beta chain. Its target is not known. In germline, CDR1 is MNHNS, CDR2 SASEGT. V lost 5 bases, J lost 2 bases, and 5 bases lay in between. CDR3 length equals 12 residues. Each sample yielded around 9.4 x 10^4 assayed TCR templates. Assay used: immunoSEQ multiplex PCR; TCRdb lists only in-frame clones, some missing. The sample comprises approximately 82,000 clones, 87% of which are singletons, and about 1.4% rests with the top ten. This sample was included in a study of siplizumab effects on memory and regulatory T cells. Notes on the study in general: Alloreactive sequences that could be traced to unstimulated CD4+ memory cells showed a significant reduction under siplizumab. The study found naive T cells seemingly more diverse than memory cells and seemingly major alloresponse contributors. Mappable alloreactive CD4+ clones came from Treg cells almost 70% of the time on average with siplizumab, against approximately 25% in controls.

J is TRBJ2-3 and V is TRBV6-1, with unresolved D. The TCR was taken from a human donor in good health. Sequencing was performed on Tregs sorted from blood. CDR3 in amino acids: CASSSDTDTQYF. The CDR3 DNA is TGTGCCAGCAGTTCAGACACAGATACGCAGTATTTT.